A selection of T cell receptor beta chains follows, all from one sample in a study of technical replicates of blood from a handful of donors. Sequencing used immunoSEQ multiplex PCR; TCRdb keeps in-frame clones, though not all of them. The sample includes some 89,000 clones, about 95% of them seen just once. Material for sequencing was T cells isolated from PBMCs. The receptor set was obtained from a human donor in good health. CDR3s leave out the opening cysteine and the closing phenylalanine or tryptophan. D genes are given only for firm matches.

V gene,D gene,CDR3 length,J gene,CDR3 protein
TRBV5-1,TRBD1,12,TRBJ2-7,ASLAGTGVGEQY
TRBV18,TRBD2,13,TRBJ2-7,ASSPGWAGEDEQY
TRBV18,TRBD2,14,TRBJ2-3,ASSPPGGYTTDTQY
TRBV19,-,14,TRBJ2-7,ASSIAGAGTTYEQY
TRBV9,TRBD2,11,TRBJ2-1,ASSIAGGSEQF
TRBV6-5,TRBD1,14,TRBJ2-7,ASSYSGTADTYEQY
TRBV19,-,13,TRBJ1-2,ASKQRTEPNYGYT
TRBV29-1,TRBD2,12,TRBJ2-7,SVSTGRTPYEQY
TRBV28,TRBD2,15,TRBJ2-7,ASSFWGRGFGRDEQY
TRBV5-6,TRBD1,14,TRBJ1-2,ASSLGPRQGAYGYT
TRBV5-4,TRBD1,12,TRBJ2-5,ASSRPGQGETQY
TRBV19,TRBD1,11,TRBJ2-7,ASSQGQRYEQY
TRBV19,-,10,TRBJ2-3,ASRQGTDTQY
TRBV5-4,TRBD1,11,TRBJ1-1,ASRWDRDTEAF
TRBV15,TRBD2,13,TRBJ2-1,ATSSGRAVYNEQF
TRBV6-5,-,13,TRBJ2-7,ASSYLASHTYEQY
TRBV6-6,-,11,TRBJ2-1,ASSSQGDNEQF
TRBV11-3,-,9,TRBJ2-1,ASSSRNEQF
TRBV29-1,TRBD2,12,TRBJ2-5,SVEDLLAGETQY
TRBV4-2,TRBD1,14,TRBJ2-2,ASSQPGQGKIGELF
TRBV9,-,13,TRBJ2-3,ASSSPRTSTDTQY
TRBV6-6,-,11,TRBJ1-2,ASTISVRDGYT
TRBV11-3,-,13,TRBJ1-2,ASSLDGTSIYGYT
TRBV11-2,-,12,TRBJ1-4,ASSFMTVDEKLF
TRBV5-8,-,13,TRBJ1-3,ASSPRGTSGNTIY
TRBV29-1,-,12,TRBJ1-2,SVGLGNPNYGYT
TRBV4-1,TRBD2,14,TRBJ2-1,ASSSRSASGLNEQF
TRBV25-1,-,13,TRBJ1-1,ASSAIGGWNTEAF
TRBV5-1,TRBD1,14,TRBJ1-4,ASSGGQGDKGEKLF
TRBV7-3,TRBD1,17,TRBJ2-6,ASSLSTRYRGSGANVLT
TRBV29-1,-,11,TRBJ1-2,SVVWLKGDGYT